Presented here are 30 T cell receptor beta chains from one specimen sequenced in a study of blood T cells in healthy people across ages. A second about 7 to 11 cycle PCR used barcoded and J-beta primers. In TCRdb, the 5' RACE reads were re-called with MiXCR into one record per CDR3 protein. The data hold a few hundred thousand distinct CDR3 sequences, with over 25% observed a single time. This same sample was also part of a study on T cells of mothers and their children.

The sample taken for sequencing was blood. All receptors come from a boy younger than 10 in good health.

The gene calls are TRBV3-1 and TRBJ1-3; no firm D call. CDR1 LGHDT and CDR2 YNNKEL come from the germline V gene (reference sequence). With 0 bases removed from V and 10 bases from J, the gap between germline ends came to 16 bases. The CDR3 contains 15 residues. CDR3 protein: CASSQESNQMGTIYF. The CDR3 DNA reads as TGTGCCAGCAGCCAAGAAAGCAATCAGATGGGGACCATATATTTT.

This clonotype was observed a few times. The chain carries TRBV5-4 and TRBJ2-2; 9 nucleotides agree with TRBD2. V was pared by 0 bases and J by 4 bases, with 1 base of the junction left unmatched. There are 15 residues in the CDR3. CDR1 is SGHNT and CDR2 is YYREEE in the germline V gene (reference sequence). This chain's CDR3 is CASSLVGLATGELFF. The CDR3 region has the DNA TGTGCCAGCAGCTTGGTGGGACTAGCCACCGGGGAGCTGTTTTTT. The full variable domain, in which reference TRBV5-4 and TRBJ2-2 provide the parts outside the CDR3, is ETGVTQSPTHLIKTRGQQVTLRCSSQSGHNTVSWYQQALGQGPQFIFQYYREEENGRGNFPPRFSGLQFPNYSSELNVNALELDDSALYLCASSLVGLATGELFFGEGSRLTVL.

The chain recombines TRBV10-3 with TRBJ1-1; a possible D gene is TRBD1 (5 bases). Germline CDR1 and CDR2: ENHRY and SYGVKD. V shed 2 bases and J shed 0 bases, with 10 bases lying between them. The CDR3 has 15 residues. The CDR3 here is CAISENGAMNTEAFF. CDR3 coding DNA: TGTGCCATCAGTGAGAACGGGGCCATGAACACTGAAGCTTTCTTT.

DNA for the CDR3: TGCGCCAGCAGCCAAGCGCGTGGCACCGGGGAGCTGTTTTTT. Translating it yields CASSQARGTGELFF. V gene TRBV4-3 combines with J gene TRBJ2-2; D is undetermined. CDR1 and CDR2 (germline): LGHNA, YSLEER. The CDR3 loop spans 14 amino acids. The germline V and J ends were trimmed by 1 base and 4 bases, with 7 bases remaining between them.

In its sample, this clonotype was seen a few times. The chain is built from TRBV12-5 and TRBJ2-5, with D possibly matching TRBD1 (5 bases). Trimming pared 3 bases from V and 4 bases from J, leaving 9 bases between. CDR1 and CDR2 from the germline V gene are LGHNT and FRNRAP. The CDR3 is made up of 13 amino acids. The CDR3 DNA follows: TGTGCTAGTGGTTTTAGGGGTGGAGAGACCCAGTACTTC. Protein: CASGFRGGETQYF.

This clonotype was observed a few times. J is TRBJ2-6 and V is TRBV7-2; 8 bases map to TRBD1. The CDR3 loop spans 16 amino acids. Germline-derived CDR1 and CDR2 are SGHTA and FQGNSA. V lost 6 bases to trimming and J lost 4 bases; unmatched junction nucleotides: 8. The CDR3 protein is CASSHGQGTGANVLTF. In DNA form, the CDR3 reads TGTGCCAGCAGTCACGGACAGGGAACCGGGGCCAACGTCCTGACTTTC. The entire variable domain, with the rest obtained from reference TRBV7-2 and TRBJ2-6, is as follows: GAGVSQSPSNKVTEKGKDVELRCDPISGHTALYWYRQSLGQGLEFLIYFQGNSAPDKSGLPSDRFSAERTGGSVSTLTIQRTQQEDSAVYLCASSHGQGTGANVLTFGAGSRLTVL.

This clonotype has only a few counts. A junction end diverges from the germline sequence, so it may reflect a read error. The V call is TRBV5-1, the J call TRBJ2-5; a weak D match, TRBD2 (6 bases). This CDR3 comprises 12 residues. CDR1 and CDR2 from the germline V gene are SGHRS and YFSETQ. The CDR3 DNA follows: TGCGCCAGCAGCTGGGTGTCCGCGGGAAGGTTCTTC. It codes for CASSWVSAGRFF. The entire variable domain, with the rest obtained from reference TRBV5-1 and TRBJ2-5, is as follows: KAGVTQTPRYLIKTRGQQVTLSCSPISGHRSVSWYQQTPGQGLQFLFEYFSETQRNKGNFPGRFSGRQFSNSRSEMNVSTLELGDSALYLCASSWVSAGRFFGPGTRLLVL.

The chain's CDR3 is CSVVGRVDTQYF. For the CDR3, the DNA is TGCAGCGTGGTGGGCAGGGTTGATACGCAGTATTTT. The chain is built from TRBV29-1 and TRBJ2-3; tentative D call: TRBD1 (5 bases). V was shortened by 6 bases and J by 6 bases, with 13 bases between the two germline ends. CDR1 is SQVTM, CDR2 ANQGSEA, per germline. CDR3 length: 12 residues.

The rearrangement uses TRBV6-2 or TRBV6-3 and TRBJ2-1; TRBD1 matches 7 bases. The germline V gene has CDR1 MNHEY and CDR2 SVGEGT. This CDR3 contains 13 residues. V was pared by 3 bases and J by 10 bases, with 6 bases of the junction left unmatched. CDR3 in amino acids: CASSYIGGIEQFF. The CDR3 DNA reads TGTGCCAGCAGTTATATAGGGGGCATCGAGCAGTTCTTC.

V is TRBV3-1 and J is TRBJ2-5; tentatively, D is TRBD1 or TRBD2 (5 bases each). The J call may be wrong; the DNA end is better matched by TRBJ2-7. Germline V gene data show CDR1 as LGHDT and CDR2 as YNNKEL (reference sequence). CDR3 size: 14 residues. The CDR3, as DNA: TGTGCCAGCAGCCTAGGGAGCGGACACTACGAGCAGTACTTC. As protein: CASSLGSGHYEQYF.

This rearrangement joins TRBV27 to TRBJ2-5, with TRBD2 matching over 7 bases. V lost 3 bases and J lost 3; bases outside the gene matches: 7. Germline CDR1 reads MNHEY; CDR2 reads SMNVEV (reference sequence). This CDR3 contains 15 residues. Here the CDR3 DNA reads TGTGCCAGCAGTTTGGGTTCGCGGGAGAAAGAGACCCAGTACTTC. It is translated as CASSLGSREKETQYF.

This clonotype was counted only a few times. This chain connects TRBV27 to TRBJ2-5; either TRBD1 or TRBD2 may supply D (5 bases each). Germline V lookup: CDR1 MNHEY, CDR2 SMNVEV (reference sequence). The length of the CDR3 is 15 residues. Trimming removed 1 base at V and 0 bases at J, with 9 bases between. DNA of the CDR3: TGTGCCAGCAGTTTATTCTCGGGACACCAAGAGACCCAGTACTTC. The encoded protein is CASSLFSGHQETQYF.

This clonotype turned up a few times. The chain combines TRBV12-3 or TRBV12-4 with TRBJ2-5; 10 bases are shared with TRBD2. There are 14 residues in the CDR3. Trimming took 5 bases from V and 5 from J; bases not matched to a gene: 5. CDR3 in amino acids: CASSILAGAETQYF. CDR3 coding DNA: TGTGCCAGCAGTATTCTAGCGGGGGCGGAGACCCAGTACTTC.

The chain recombines TRBV25-1 with TRBJ1-6; 7 bases match TRBD1. The CDR3 has 18 amino acids. Trimming at V came to 2 bases and at J to 8 bases, leaving 15 bases not matched to a gene. Germline V gene data show CDR1 as MGHDK and CDR2 as SYGVNS. CDR3 coding DNA: TGTGCCAGCAGTGAAAGGACAGGATTTTGGGGATCGGATTCACCCCTCCACTTT. Protein product: CASSERTGFWGSDSPLHF.

The V call is TRBV5-1, the J call TRBJ2-2; D is uncertain. The V gene's germline CDR1 is SGHRS and CDR2 YFSETQ. This CDR3 comprises 16 residues. The ends were cut back, 1 base at V and 0 bases at J, with 10 bases in the middle. The CDR3 region is CASSLYSPSNTGELFF. For the CDR3, the DNA is TGCGCCAGCAGCTTGTACAGCCCTTCGAACACCGGGGAGCTGTTTTTT.

This clonotype was seen a few times. The CDR3, as DNA: TGCAGTGCTAGCGGGAGAAGCAATGAGCAGTTCTTC. Translating gives CSASGRSNEQFF. V usage is TRBV20-1 and J usage is TRBJ2-1; a weak D match, TRBD2 (6 bases). Germline CDR1 and CDR2: DFQATT and SNEGSKA (reference sequence). The length of the CDR3 is 12 residues. The V gene lost 3 bases and the J gene lost 6 bases, with 9 bases spanning the gap.

This clonotype was counted a few times. V and J are TRBV7-6 and TRBJ2-5; a possible D gene is TRBD2 (6 bases). The germline V gene encodes CDR1 SGHVS and CDR2 FNYEAQ. This CDR3 region has 13 residues. The V end was cut by 3 bases, the J end by 6 bases, with 11 bases between. The CDR3 reads CASSFGGWKTQYF. The CDR3 DNA reads as TGTGCCAGCAGCTTCGGGGGTTGGAAGACCCAGTACTTC.

The genes are TRBV6-6 and TRBJ1-4; 12 bases fit TRBD1. V trimming: 6 bases; J trimming: 10 bases; junction bases outside the gene matches: 9. CDR1 MNHNY and CDR2 SVGAGI come from the germline V gene (reference sequence). The CDR3 covers 15 residues. The CDR3 sequence: CASRGDRGRMVKLFF. DNA of the CDR3: TGTGCCAGCAGGGGGGACAGGGGGCGGATGGTAAAACTGTTTTTT.

In this sample, this clonotype turned up a few times. This chain links TRBV20-1 with TRBJ2-3; TRBD2 might be the D (5 bases). CDR1 and CDR2 from the germline V gene are DFQATT and SNEGSKA (reference sequence). There are 15 residues in the CDR3. Trimming cost V 6 bases and J 2 bases, with 18 bases left between them. The CDR3, as DNA: TGCAGTGCCGAGGACGGACTTGAAATCACAGATACGCAGTATTTT. This translates into CSAEDGLEITDTQYF.

This clonotype was detected only a few times. V is TRBV20-1 and J is TRBJ2-5, with 14 bases fitting TRBD2. The germline V gene encodes CDR1 DFQATT and CDR2 SNEGSKA (reference sequence). With 0 bases clipped from V and 5 bases from J, the junction kept 5 bases outside the gene matches. The CDR3 loop spans 16 amino acids. CDR3 in DNA: TGCAGTGCTAGAGATCCCGGGACTAGCGGGGGTGAGACCCAGTACTTC. Amino acid sequence: CSARDPGTSGGETQYF.

V gene TRBV6-5 combines with J gene TRBJ2-1; D is perhaps TRBD1 or TRBD2 (5 bases each). Germline V lookup: CDR1 MNHEY, CDR2 SVGAGI. V was pared by 4 bases and J by 6 bases, with 16 bases between. The CDR3 consists of 15 residues. CDR3 protein: CASSSFEGPPNEQFF. The CDR3 DNA sequence: TGTGCCAGCAGTTCCTTCGAGGGGCCCCCCAATGAGCAGTTCTTC.

This clonotype was recorded a few times. The V and J genes are TRBV29-1 and TRBJ2-6, with D perhaps matching TRBD1 (5 bases). CDR1 is SQVTM, CDR2 ANQGSEA, per germline. The V gene lost 4 bases and the J gene lost 0 bases, with 10 bases spanning the gap. The CDR3 is 15 residues long. The DNA of the CDR3 is TGCAGCGTTGTGGCCAGGGACTCTGGGGCCAACGTCCTGACTTTC. It encodes CSVVARDSGANVLTF.

This rearrangement joins TRBV10-3 to TRBJ2-3; D remains ambiguous. V was cut by 11 bases and J by 1 base, with 10 bases left in between. The germline CDR1 and CDR2 sequences are ENHRY and SYGVKD. The CDR3 contains 12 residues. The CDR3 region has the DNA TGTGCCTCTAGGACCGGCACAGATACGCAGTATTTT. Translation: CASRTGTDTQYF.

Only one count was recorded for this clonotype. The chain carries TRBV29-1 and TRBJ2-6; 9 bases are a match to TRBD1. The CDR3 is 14 residues long. J gave up 11 bases and V 4 bases, and 9 bases lay outside the gene matches. From germline, CDR1 is SQVTM and CDR2 ANQGSEA. CDR3 amino acids: CSVGFTTGGHVLTF. The CDR3 DNA reads as TGCAGCGTTGGTTTTACTACAGGGGGCCACGTCCTGACTTTC.

This clonotype was counted only a few times. The chain uses TRBV5-1 and TRBJ2-5, with D maybe TRBD1 (7 bases). V lost 6 bases, J lost 5 bases, and 26 bases lay in between. Per the germline V gene, CDR1 is SGHRS and CDR2 is YFSETQ. The CDR3 consists of 17 residues. CDR3 DNA: TGCGCCAGCACACCAGGAGACCAAGCGGAGGGGGCGGAGACCCAGTACTTC. Residues: CASTPGDQAEGAETQYF.

This CDR3 is CASSLGTSGVYNEQFF. The DNA for the CDR3 is TGTGCCAGCAGCTTAGGGACTAGCGGGGTCTACAATGAGCAGTTCTTC. V usage is TRBV7-7 and J usage is TRBJ2-5; 12 nucleotides align to TRBD2. The last part of the DNA fits TRBJ2-1 better; the J call may be wrong. The length of the CDR3 is 16 residues. CDR1 SSHAT and CDR2 FNYEAQ come from the germline V gene (reference sequence).

This clonotype was detected only a few times. The CDR3 sequence: CASSPITGEFVKTQYF. CDR3 nucleotide sequence: TGTGCCAGCAGCCCCATCACCGGGGAGTTCGTAAAGACCCAGTACTTC. The chain uses TRBV7-6 and TRBJ2-5; D possibly corresponds to TRBD2 (5 bases). The germline V and J ends were trimmed by 5 bases and 6 bases, with 22 bases remaining between them. The CDR3 runs 16 residues. Germline CDR1 is SGHVS and CDR2 is FNYEAQ.

The rearrangement links TRBV7-9 to TRBJ2-7, with 15 nucleotides matching TRBD2. CDR1 is SEHNR and CDR2 is FQNEAQ in the germline V gene (reference sequence). The J segment lost 4 bases and the V segment lost 5 bases, leaving 12 bases of the junction unmatched. The CDR3 has 18 residues. The CDR3: CASSRFTGTSGRRYEQYF. The CDR3 nucleotides read TGTGCCAGCAGCAGGTTTACCGGGACTAGCGGGAGGAGGTACGAGCAGTACTTC.

In this sample, this clonotype turned up a few times. The chain has TRBV10-3 and TRBJ2-5; 7 positions agree with TRBD1. The J call may be in error: the DNA end matches TRBJ2-1 better. CDR1 is ENHRY and CDR2 is SYGVKD in the germline V gene. The CDR3 is made up of 15 amino acids. CDR3 amino acids: CAIRAFRDSSNEQFF. Written as DNA, the CDR3 is TGTGCCATCAGGGCTTTCCGGGACAGCAGCAATGAGCAGTTCTTC.

The chain is built from TRBV5-4 and TRBJ2-1; D remains unclear. There are 12 residues in the CDR3. CDR1 and CDR2 from the germline V gene are SGHNT and YYREEE (reference sequence). Trimming left V 4 bases short and J 8 bases short, with 10 bases between. This chain's CDR3 is CASSVSGDEQFF. The CDR3, as DNA: TGTGCCAGCAGCGTATCTGGAGATGAGCAGTTCTTC.